This T cell receptor beta chain was profiled in a study of blood T cell repertoires in COVID-19 (TCRdb year 2020). Regarding the study in general: The collaborator samples originated in the United States, Italy and Spain and spanned the acute and convalescent phases of COVID-19. The dataset comprised deeply sampled blood TCRbeta repertoires from subjects exposed to, actively infected with, or recovered from COVID-19. HLA class I and class II types, where available, came from metadata supplied by the sample provider rather than from assay-based typing. A freely available public database, intended as a resource for researchers studying the immune response to SARS-CoV-2, is where the repertoires were released. A de-identified subject ID, COVID-19 status, age in years and sex were almost always included in the sample metadata. The prospective study material was composed of cDNA or gDNA derived from T cells, B-cell-depleted T cells, or PBMCs. Samples were obtained from the ongoing ImmuneRACE study (first 160 participants) and from over a thousand subjects provided by 6 global collaborators.

From the cysteine up to the phenylalanine, the CDR3 has a length of 13 residues. Only the CDR3 DNA is retained, 39 bases long and in frame from the first base. The germline V end is reduced by 7 bases and the J end by 5 bases; junction bases left unmatched: 6. CDR1 and CDR2 are read off the germline V gene as MNHEY and SVGAGI. The full study reports these points: How much clinical and demographic metadata was included differed by source and by participant, and the metadata was provided uncurated.

The immunoSEQ Assay, a bias-controlled multiplex PCR, was used to amplify TCRbeta CDR3 regions from genomic DNA. As for how the authors treated the data: The number of nucleated cells in each sample was estimated from the amplification of reference gene primers within the assay. To quantify the absolute abundance of each unique TCRbeta CDR3 rearrangement, sequence reads were collapsed and filtered. For each sample, productive Simpson clonality was calculated as the square root of Simpson's diversity index across productive rearrangements. TCRdb took this table from immuneACCESS and kept in-frame rearrangements with V and J called. Such tables lack part of the clones; where checked against another copy, unresolved V genes explain under half of the gap, and the rest is unexplained. V, J and clone size are taken as reported in that table, and D and trimming were inferred from the DNA itself. The sample profile shows around 76,000 clones; around 83% of them were found once. Under 7.5% of the sample is taken by the ten largest.

At one collaborating source in Seattle, patients were enrolled during active infection and were followed longitudinally through the course of disease. Collaborating institutions collected whole blood in K2EDTA tubes following their own protocols. Collaborator samples were shipped for TCRbeta analysis as frozen whole blood, isolated PBMCs, or DNA extracted from either sample type. As to this clone: The antigen it recognizes is unknown. No clone much larger than this one lies a single base away; base qualities are absent.

This receptor was taken from a man aged 25 to 40 with COVID-19, enrolled during active disease. Input material: peripheral blood. The chain is encoded by TRBV6-5 joined to TRBJ2-5; 8 middle bases align to TRBD1. The CDR3 amino acid sequence is: CASKRTGLETQYF. Read as DNA, the sequence is TGTGCCAGCAAACGGACAGGGTTGGAGACCCAGTACTTC.